A selection of T cell receptor beta chains follows, all from one sample in a study of T cell repertoires in cytomegalovirus infection. A single record per CDR3 protein comes from TCRdb applying MiXCR to the reads. The sample contains around 260,000 distinct CDR3 sequences, roughly a quarter of which appear only once. Sequencing was carried out using PBMCs. Every receptor here comes from a human donor in good health (CMV status not recorded). Some clones in this sample may be carry-over from other donors' samples. Each CDR3 is given with its conserved first and last residue. D genes are given only for firm matches. Rows may omit the clone size; those that give it use once, few, many or a size class.

NA	15	TRBV7-9	NA	TRBJ2-4	CASSLFSGLKNIQYF	TGTGCCAGCAGCTTATTTTCGGGGCTCAAAAACATTCAGTACTTC
NA	12	TRBV29-1	few	TRBJ2-3	CSVEAAGETQYF	TGCAGCGTTGAAGCAGCAGGAGAAACGCAGTATTTT
TRBD2	17	TRBV7-8	many	TRBJ2-3	CASSLTTASGRTDTQYF	TGTGCCAGCAGCTTAACCACCGCTAGCGGGAGAACAGATACGCAGTATTTT
NA	14	TRBV10-3	many	TRBJ1-5	CAISESERNQPQHF	TGTGCCATCAGTGAGTCAGAACGCAATCAGCCCCAGCATTTT
NA	16	TRBV20-1	NA	TRBJ1-6	CSARDVRAVHNSPLHF	TGCAGTGCTAGAGATGTCAGGGCTGTACATAATTCACCCCTCCACTTT
NA	15	TRBV28	NA	TRBJ2-5	CASSLRLFTGETQYF	TGTGCCAGCAGTCTCAGACTTTTTACCGGGGAGACCCAGTACTTC
NA	15	TRBV7-9	NA	TRBJ1-1	CASKTRGAGNTEAFF	TGTGCCAGCAAAACGAGGGGCGCGGGGAACACTGAAGCTTTCTTT
NA	16	TRBV10-3	NA	TRBJ2-3	CAISESTAVIANTQYF	TGTGCCATCAGTGAGTCAACTGCAGTAATCGCGAATACGCAGTATTTT
NA	13	TRBV28	NA	TRBJ2-3	CASWRGSTDTQYF	TGTGCCAGCTGGAGAGGGAGCACAGATACGCAGTATTTT
TRBD1	15	TRBV12-3/TRBV12-4	many	TRBJ1-6	CASSPNTGEHSPLHF	TGTGCCAGCAGTCCTAACACAGGGGAACATTCACCCCTCCACTTT
TRBD1	16	TRBV19	few	TRBJ1-2	CASRETGGAGSYGYTF	TGTGCCAGTCGGGAGACAGGGGGCGCAGGTTCCTATGGCTACACCTTC
TRBD1	13	TRBV30	NA	TRBJ1-2	CAWSEGQSYGYTF	TGTGCCTGGAGTGAGGGACAGTCCTATGGCTACACCTTC
NA	12	TRBV28	many	TRBJ2-3	CASKADGDTQYF	TGTGCCAGCAAAGCCGACGGAGATACGCAGTATTTT
NA	16	TRBV5-1	NA	TRBJ1-2	CASSLGAAQANYGYTF	TGCGCCAGCAGCTTGGGAGCTGCCCAGGCTAACTATGGCTACACCTTC
NA	12	TRBV5-1	few	TRBJ2-7	CASSLASSEQYF	TGCGCCAGCAGCCTGGCCTCTTCGGAACAGTACTTC
NA	15	TRBV6-8	few	TRBJ2-6	CASSRGTRGANVLTF	TGTGCCAGCAGCCGCGGGACCCGTGGGGCCAACGTCCTGACTTTC
NA	16	TRBV5-1	NA	TRBJ2-7	CASSPDFSQALYEQYF	TGCGCCAGCAGCCCGGACTTCTCCCAGGCACTTTACGAGCAGTACTTC
TRBD2	15	TRBV6-2/TRBV6-3	NA	TRBJ2-1	CASSQLAGFYNEQFF	TGTGCCAGCAGTCAACTAGCGGGGTTCTACAATGAGCAGTTCTTC
NA	14	TRBV7-2	many	TRBJ1-2	CASSLGGANYGYTF	TGTGCCAGCAGCTTAGGCGGAGCTAACTATGGCTACACCTTC
NA	15	TRBV2	NA	TRBJ1-6	CASSEGQPRDSPLHF	TGTGCCAGCAGTGAAGGGCAACCCCGGGATTCACCCCTCCACTTT
NA	15	TRBV7-7	few	TRBJ2-7	CASSLAGRDQYEQYF	TGTGCCAGCAGCTTAGCGGGCCGGGACCAATACGAGCAGTACTTC
TRBD1	14	TRBV7-2	NA	TRBJ2-7	CASSLQQGPYEQYF	TGTGCCAGCAGCCTTCAACAGGGGCCGTACGAGCAGTACTTC
TRBD1	16	TRBV12-3/TRBV12-4	NA	TRBJ1-5	CASSSTGASLGQPQHF	TGTGCCAGCAGTTCCACAGGGGCCTCTTTAGGTCAGCCCCAGCATTTT
NA	13	TRBV29-1	NA	TRBJ1-4	CSVPRSEGEKLFF	TGCAGCGTTCCTCGCAGCGAGGGGGAAAAACTGTTTTTT
TRBD2	16	TRBV7-9	many	TRBJ2-1	CASSPRGQGGHNEQFF	TGTGCCAGCAGCCCAAGAGGGCAGGGAGGGCACAATGAGCAGTTCTTC
NA	17	TRBV12-3/TRBV12-4	once	TRBJ1-2	CASSWEGRTTGHYGYTF	TGTGCCAGCAGCTGGGAGGGCAGAACCACCGGACACTATGGCTACACCTTC
NA	15	TRBV29-1	NA	TRBJ2-6	CSVEVWGSGANVLTF	TGCAGCGTTGAGGTATGGGGTTCTGGGGCCAACGTCCTGACTTTC
TRBD1	15	TRBV28	NA	TRBJ2-1	CASSTPGQGINEQFF	TGTGCCAGCAGCACCCCGGGACAGGGGATAAATGAGCAGTTCTTC
TRBD2	15	TRBV20-1	NA	TRBJ2-7	CSARRLAASSYEQYF	TGCAGTGCTAGGCGACTAGCGGCTAGCTCCTACGAGCAGTACTTC
NA	15	TRBV4-1	many	TRBJ2-2	CASSEPWAGTGELFF	TGCGCCAGCAGCGAACCCTGGGCTGGAACCGGGGAGCTGTTTTTT
TRBD2	15	TRBV20-1	NA	TRBJ2-7	CSAKGLAASSYEQYF	TGCAGTGCTAAGGGACTAGCGGCTAGCTCCTACGAGCAGTACTTC
NA	13	TRBV5-1	NA	TRBJ2-1	CASSLGGGIEQFF	TGCGCCAGCAGCTTGGGTGGGGGTATTGAGCAGTTCTTC
NA	14	TRBV7-2	NA	TRBJ2-2	CASSLNLGTGELFF	TGTGCCAGCAGCTTAAACCTGGGGACCGGGGAGCTGTTTTTT
NA	13	TRBV10-3	few	TRBJ2-1	CAISERLLNEQFF	TGTGCCATCAGTGAAAGACTCCTCAATGAGCAGTTCTTC
NA	13	TRBV20-1	NA	TRBJ1-5	CSAGVSEDQPQHF	TGCAGTGCTGGTGTCTCCGAGGACCAGCCCCAGCATTTT
NA	13	TRBV28	many	TRBJ2-5	CASCREIQETQYF	TGTGCCAGCTGTAGAGAGATCCAAGAGACCCAGTACTTC
NA	11	TRBV29-1	few	TRBJ1-3	CSASSGNTIYF	TGCAGCGCCTCCTCTGGAAACACCATATATTTT
NA	10	TRBV7-9	many	TRBJ1-1	CASSSPVAFF	TGTGCCAGCAGCTCTCCGGTAGCTTTCTTT
NA	15	TRBV19	NA	TRBJ1-2	CASSIWDTVNYGYTF	TGTGCCAGTAGTATATGGGACACCGTTAACTATGGCTACACCTTC
TRBD2	15	TRBV7-3	few	TRBJ2-1	CASSLRLAGVNEQFF	TGTGCCAGCAGCTTAAGACTAGCGGGGGTCAATGAGCAGTTCTTC
NA	13	TRBV29-1	NA	TRBJ1-1	CSGSGLYLTEAFF	TGCAGCGGCTCGGGGTTATACCTCACCGAGGCTTTCTTT
NA	14	TRBV19	NA	TRBJ1-2	CASTGRGRVGGYTF	TGTGCCAGTACAGGCCGTGGCAGGGTGGGTGGCTACACCTTC
NA	14	TRBV12-3/TRBV12-4	NA	TRBJ1-2	CASSYGQRNYGYTF	TGTGCCAGCAGCTACGGACAGCGAAACTATGGCTACACCTTC
TRBD1	15	TRBV2	few	TRBJ2-5	CASSRDSPSQETQYF	TGTGCCAGCAGCAGGGACAGCCCTTCCCAAGAGACCCAGTACTTC
NA	13	TRBV20-1	NA	TRBJ1-6	CSARDRGLGPLHF	TGCAGTGCTAGAGATAGGGGCCTGGGGCCCCTCCACTTT
NA	14	TRBV7-2	many	TRBJ2-2	CASSRDSNTGELFF	TGTGCCAGCAGCCGGGACTCGAACACCGGGGAGCTGTTTTTT
NA	15	TRBV20-1	few	TRBJ2-3	CSAAAIGDPADTQYF	TGCAGTGCTGCAGCGATCGGGGATCCTGCAGATACGCAGTATTTT
NA	13	TRBV29-1	NA	TRBJ2-3	CSEREGTGDTQYF	TGCAGCGAAAGAGAGGGAACTGGGGATACGCAGTATTTT
TRBD1	14	TRBV7-6	many	TRBJ1-1	CASSVSGGHTEAFF	TGTGCCAGCAGCGTGTCAGGGGGCCACACTGAAGCTTTCTTT
NA	16	TRBV7-4	NA	TRBJ2-3	CASSFFIGESTDTQYF	TGTGCCAGCAGCTTCTTCATCGGGGAAAGCACAGATACGCAGTATTTT
NA	12	TRBV2	NA	TRBJ1-1	CASSELRDEAFF	TGTGCCAGCAGTGAATTGAGGGATGAAGCTTTCTTT
NA	15	TRBV19	NA	TRBJ2-1	CASSNSGRAADEQFF	TGTGCCAGTAGTAATAGCGGAAGGGCGGCGGATGAGCAGTTCTTC
TRBD1	14	TRBV28	NA	TRBJ1-1	CASSLDRGVTEAFF	TGTGCCAGCAGTTTAGACAGGGGGGTGACTGAAGCTTTCTTT
NA	15	TRBV7-3	many	TRBJ2-1	CASSPPGGANNEQFF	TGTGCCAGCAGCCCCCCCGGCGGGGCAAACAATGAGCAGTTCTTC
NA	13	TRBV6-8	NA	TRBJ2-5	CASSYSIQETQYF	TGTGCCAGCAGTTACTCGATCCAAGAGACCCAGTACTTC
NA	15	TRBV6-6	NA	TRBJ2-7	CASSYSRASKYEQYF	TGTGCCAGCAGTTACTCAAGGGCCAGCAAGTACGAGCAGTACTTC
NA	14	TRBV27	NA	TRBJ1-4	CASSFGQANEKLFF	TGTGCCAGCAGTTTTGGACAAGCTAATGAAAAACTGTTTTTT
TRBD1	15	TRBV6-2/TRBV6-3	NA	TRBJ2-3	CASSWGEGAPDTQYF	TGTGCCAGCAGTTGGGGCGAGGGGGCGCCAGATACGCAGTATTTT
NA	14	TRBV6-2/TRBV6-3	many	TRBJ2-7	CASSYTFVGDEQYF	TGTGCCAGCAGTTATACGTTTGTGGGCGACGAGCAGTACTTC